This entry features one T cell receptor beta chain sequence. Its antigen is undetermined. These data are taken from a study of T cells after yellow fever vaccination. Study-wide points: Booster samples showed a return of most primary-vaccination clones (around 96% CD4, about 88% CD8). Weaker overall, the secondary response nonetheless peaked faster (day 5 versus 15).

Template switching with 5'RACE generated the TCR cDNA and added a universal primer site and UMIs. Using its own MiXCR run on the 5' RACE reads, TCRdb lists one record per CDR3 protein. The data show about 580,000 distinct CDR3 sequences, 17% seen once. The specimen comprised PBMCs, sampled about 5 days after the first yellow fever vaccination. This receptor was identified in a man aged 18 to 30 who received the YFV17D yellow fever vaccine.

CDR3 nucleotide sequence: TGTGCCAGCAGCTTTGACAGACCGTCGGATTCACCCCTCCACTTT. It specifies CASSFDRPSDSPLHF. V gene TRBV7-9 combines with J gene TRBJ1-6, with D maybe TRBD1 (5 bases). This CDR3 is 15 amino acids long. The germline V and J ends were trimmed by 3 bases and 8 bases, with 14 bases remaining between them. CDR1 and CDR2 (germline): SEHNR, FQNEAQ (reference sequence).